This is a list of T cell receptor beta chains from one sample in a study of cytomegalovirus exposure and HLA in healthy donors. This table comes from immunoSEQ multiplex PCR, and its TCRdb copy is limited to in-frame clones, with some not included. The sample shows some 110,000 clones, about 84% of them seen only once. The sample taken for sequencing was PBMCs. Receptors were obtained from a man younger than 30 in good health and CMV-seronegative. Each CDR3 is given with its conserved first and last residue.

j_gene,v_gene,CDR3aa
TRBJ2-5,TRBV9,CASSVDLGQQETQYF
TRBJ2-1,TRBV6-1,CASSEEREQFF
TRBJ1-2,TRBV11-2,CASSLAWDSLAYGYTF
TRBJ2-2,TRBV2,CASSGGGTGELFF
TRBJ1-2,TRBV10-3,CATASGSDFNYGYTF
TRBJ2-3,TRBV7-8,CASSLRNGGGTDTQYF
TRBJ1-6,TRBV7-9,CASSLGGAVFSPLHF
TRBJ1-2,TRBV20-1,CSARETVGYTF
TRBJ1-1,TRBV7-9,CASSLGTKSEAFF
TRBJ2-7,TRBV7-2,CASRAGPAITYEQYF
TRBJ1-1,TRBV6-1,CASSEDPLAKAFF
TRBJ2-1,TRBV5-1,CASSPTGTSNEQFF
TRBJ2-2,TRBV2,CAIRTSGSMNTGELFF
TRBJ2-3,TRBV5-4,CASSSGQSSASTDTQYF
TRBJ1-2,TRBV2,CASNEPGAFNYGYTF
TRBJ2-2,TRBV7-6,CASSSLVSTGELFF
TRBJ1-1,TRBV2,CASTGFSPGQPNTEAFF
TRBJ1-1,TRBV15,CATSVARDSTEAFF
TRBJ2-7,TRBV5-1,CASSLPGTYEQYF
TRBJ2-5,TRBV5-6,CASSLSGDGETQYF
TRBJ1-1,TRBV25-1,CASSRRVGNTEAFF
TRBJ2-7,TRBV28,CASSLEWGLAGGKPYEQYF
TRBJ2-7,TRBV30,CAWSGTSGYEQYF
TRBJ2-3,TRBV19,CASSGTWQYF
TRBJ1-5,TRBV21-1,CASSLCGGSNQPQHF
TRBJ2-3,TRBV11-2,CASSASGRALSDTQYF
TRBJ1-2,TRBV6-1,CASSQRTGVGYGYTF
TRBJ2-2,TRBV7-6,CASSLTSGSNTGELFF
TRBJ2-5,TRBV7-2,CASSTGLADQETQYF
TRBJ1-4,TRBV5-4,CASSLSGGPRKLFF
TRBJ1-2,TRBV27,CASSPNRVGGYTF
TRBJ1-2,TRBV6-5,CASSYYSDRWHF